The 23 T cell receptor beta chains in this list originate from one sample, sequenced in a study of T cell responses to AZD1222 COVID-19 vaccine. Here immunoSEQ multiplex PCR was the method, and the copy in TCRdb shows in-frame clones only, minus some. Here the sample spans approximately 150,000 clones, 75% to 95% being singletons. The sample was peripheral blood, taken on day 0 of AZD1222 vaccination. The receptors shown here come from an adult in good health.

The CDR3 bases are TGTGCCAGCGGGACCCTGACTAGCGGAGAAGGAAATGAGCAGTTCTTC. Protein: CASGTLTSGEGNEQFF. This sequence joins TRBV2 and TRBJ2-1; 9 bases align to TRBD2. This CDR3 is built from 16 residues. V was pared by 8 bases and J by 7 bases, with 15 bases of the junction left unmatched. The germline V gene encodes CDR1 SNHLY and CDR2 FYNNEI.

The DNA for the CDR3 is TGCGCCAGCAGCTTGGTCCCTAGCGGGAGTACTGTAGGGGCAGATACGCAGTATTTT. This gives the protein CASSLVPSGSTVGADTQYF. V gene TRBV5-1 combines with J gene TRBJ2-3; 10 positions agree with TRBD2. V shed 0 bases, J shed 4 bases, and the junction held 14 bases outside the gene matches. This CDR3 comprises 19 residues. The germline gives CDR1 SGHRS, CDR2 YFSETQ.

The chain joins TRBV13 to TRBJ1-5, with D possibly being TRBD1 (6 bases). The CDR3 covers 15 residues. The germline V and J ends were trimmed by 3 bases and 6 bases, with 15 bases remaining between them. Germline lookup yields CDR1 PRHDT and CDR2 FYEKMQ (reference sequence). For the CDR3, the DNA is TGTGCCAGCAGCTTCGGGCAGGGGTTAGGTCAGCCCCAGCATTTT. Translated: CASSFGQGLGQPQHF.

The rearrangement links TRBV27 to TRBJ2-7, with D uncertain. In germline, CDR1 is MNHEY, CDR2 SMNVEV (reference sequence). The CDR3 sequence is 15 residues long. The V and J ends lost 6 bases and 0 bases respectively, with 15 bases between them. CDR3 nucleotide sequence: TGTGCCAGCAGCCTCCTAGGTCTGAGCTCCTACGAGCAGTACTTC. Translated, it gives CASSLLGLSSYEQYF.

V is TRBV12-1 and J is TRBJ2-1. TRBV12-1 is labeled a pseudogene. The CDR3 sequence is 14 residues long. The DNA of the CDR3 is TGTGCCAGCAGCTTGGGGGGCCTAGGGACTCATGAGTTCTTC. Its protein is CASSLGGLGTHEFF.

The rearrangement joins TRBV10-3 to TRBJ1-2; weak D call: TRBD1 (6 bases). Trimming cost V 6 bases and J 8 bases, with 16 bases left between them. This CDR3 region has 13 residues. Germline assignment: CDR1 ENHRY and CDR2 SYGVKD. CDR3 protein: CAIRGQPPEGYTF. Written as DNA, the CDR3 is TGTGCCATCAGGGGACAACCACCGGAGGGCTACACCTTC.

The V and J genes are TRBV7-2 and TRBJ1-1; no reliable D call. The CDR3 sequence is 13 residues long. The ends were cut back, 5 bases at V and 1 base at J, with 8 bases in the middle. Germline V gene sequence: CDR1 SGHTA, CDR2 FQGNSA. CDR3 region: CASSPQQNTEAFF. DNA for the CDR3: TGTGCCAGCAGCCCACAGCAGAACACTGAAGCTTTCTTT. The variable domain in full, with the rest retrieved from reference TRBV7-2 and TRBJ1-1, is GAGVSQSPSNKVTEKGKDVELRCDPISGHTALYWYRQSLGQGLEFLIYFQGNSAPDKSGLPSDRFSAERTGGSVSTLTIQRTQQEDSAVYLCASSPQQNTEAFFGQGTRLTVV.

The rearrangement joins TRBV5-1 to TRBJ2-1; D not certain. CDR1 and CDR2 (germline): SGHRS, YFSETQ. V lost 4 bases to trimming and J lost 6 bases, with 5 bases between them. CDR3 length equals 11 residues. The CDR3 is CASSQTNEQFF. The CDR3 nucleotides are TGCGCCAGCAGCCAGACCAATGAGCAGTTCTTC.

This chain links TRBV30 with TRBJ2-2; D is uncertain. Germline lookup yields CDR1 GTSNPN and CDR2 SVGIG (reference sequence). V gave up 2 bases and J gave up 7 bases, with 11 bases separating them. The CDR3 is made up of 13 amino acids. CDR3 loop: CAWSPPVFGELFF. As DNA, the CDR3 is TGTGCCTGGAGTCCTCCCGTGTTCGGGGAGCTGTTTTTT.

Here the CDR3 reads CASRTLESSYNEQFF. CDR3 sequence (DNA): TGCGCCAGCAGGACTCTAGAGAGCTCCTACAATGAGCAGTTCTTC. This chain links TRBV10-2 with TRBJ2-1; D uncertain. CDR3 length: 15 amino acids. V was shortened by 6 bases and J by 0 bases, with 12 bases between the two germline ends. Per the germline V gene, CDR1 is WSHSY and CDR2 is SAAADI.

This chain joins TRBV9 and TRBJ2-3; no reliable D call. CDR3 size: 13 residues. From germline, CDR1 is SGDLS and CDR2 YYNGEE. Trimming stripped 0 bases from V and 1 base from J, with 3 bases between. For the CDR3, the DNA is TGTGCCAGCAGCGTAGATCGCACAGATACGCAGTATTTT. Translation gives CASSVDRTDTQYF.

V gene TRBV28 combines with J gene TRBJ1-2; tentatively, D is TRBD1 (5 bases). The germline CDR1 and CDR2 sequences are MDHEN and SYDVKM. The V end was cut by 4 bases, the J end by 5 bases, with 11 bases between. The CDR3 has 13 residues. As DNA, the CDR3 is TGTGCCAGCAGTTCGCGGCAGGGATATGGCTACACCTTC. Protein sequence: CASSSRQGYGYTF.

CDR3 sequence reads: CASSTGQVTAFF. The CDR3 DNA reads as TGCGCCAGCAGCACAGGACAGGTAACAGCTTTCTTT. J is TRBJ1-1 and V is TRBV5-1; 7 bases line up with TRBD1. Looked up from germline, CDR1 is SGHRS and CDR2 is YFSETQ. Germline trimming cut 4 bases from V and 10 bases from J; bases unmatched to any gene: 7. The CDR3 totals 12 residues.

This clone has a single count. The chain links TRBV7-2 to TRBJ1-2, with 7 bases matching TRBD1. The CDR3 consists of 15 residues. Trimming removed 1 base from V and 1 base from J; junction bases left unmatched: 3. Germline V gives CDR1 SGHTA, CDR2 FQGNSA. CDR3: CASSLEGANNYGYTF. CDR3 coding DNA: TGTGCCAGCAGCTTAGAGGGGGCCAATAACTATGGCTACACCTTC.

This chain uses TRBV28 with TRBJ1-1; TRBD1 is a possible D gene (6 bases). The V gene's germline CDR1 is MDHEN and CDR2 SYDVKM. The CDR3 totals 14 residues. V was pared by 5 bases and J by 4 bases, with 14 bases between. For the CDR3, the DNA is TGTGCCAGCAGTCAGAGGGGGGGGGCCACTGAAGCTTTCTTT. Residues: CASSQRGGATEAFF. Supplemented by reference TRBV28 and TRBJ1-1, the full variable domain reads DVKVTQSSRYLVKRTGEKVFLECVQDMDHENMFWYRQDPGLGLRLIYFSYDVKMKEKGDIPEGYSVSREKKERFSLILESASTNQTSMYLCASSQRGGATEAFFGQGTRLTVV.

J is TRBJ2-7 and V is TRBV7-8, with 16 bases identical to TRBD2. The CDR3 loop spans 18 amino acids. From germline, CDR1 is SGHVS and CDR2 FQNEAQ. V shed 1 base and J 4 bases; nucleotides not matched to a gene: 7. The CDR3 protein is CASSLEGTSGREGYEQYF. The CDR3 region has the DNA TGTGCCAGCAGCTTAGAAGGGACTAGCGGGAGGGAGGGGTACGAGCAGTACTTC.

V and J are TRBV4-1 and TRBJ1-4; the match to TRBD1 covers 9 bases. V gave up 3 bases and J gave up 0 bases; unmatched junction bases: 8. Germline CDR1 reads MGHRA; CDR2 reads YSYEKL. The CDR3 is 18 residues long. CDR3 in DNA: TGCGCCAGCAGCCAGGTCGGGACAGGGAGGTCAACTAATGAAAAACTGTTTTTT. Protein: CASSQVGTGRSTNEKLFF.

This clone was counted only a few times. The chain employs TRBV9 and TRBJ1-2; the D gene is possibly TRBD1 (5 bases). The CDR3 totals 13 residues. V was clipped by 0 bases and J by 6 bases, with 9 bases between them. CDR1 SGDLS and CDR2 YYNGEE come from the germline V gene. The CDR3 sequence is CASSVDEGNGYTF. CDR3 in DNA: TGTGCCAGCAGCGTAGACGAGGGGAATGGCTACACCTTC.

This chain joins TRBV28 and TRBJ2-7, with 7 bases identical to TRBD2. The germline V gene encodes CDR1 MDHEN and CDR2 SYDVKM. This CDR3 has 14 residues. V trimming: 6 bases; J trimming: 3 bases; junction bases outside the gene matches: 8. CDR3 sequence reads: CASSRPGGSYEQYF. For the CDR3, the DNA is TGTGCCAGCAGCCGACCGGGGGGAAGCTACGAGCAGTACTTC.

This chain joins TRBV7-4 and TRBJ1-1, with TRBD1 as a possible D gene (6 bases). The CDR3 spans 15 residues. V lost 4 bases to trimming and J lost 3 bases, with 15 bases between them. The germline V gene has CDR1 SGHVT and CDR2 SQSDAQ. CDR3 sequence reads: CASSSPGQGDTEAFF. Written as DNA, the CDR3 is TGTGCCAGCAGCTCTCCGGGACAAGGGGACACTGAAGCTTTCTTT. The variable domain in full, completed from reference TRBV7-4 and TRBJ1-1, reads GAGVSQSPRYKVAKRGRDVALRCDSISGHVTLYWYRQTLGQGSEVLTYSQSDAQRDKSGRPSGRFSAERPERSVSTLKIQRTEQGDSAVYLCASSSPGQGDTEAFFGQGTRLTVV.

In its sample, this clone was seen once. This chain uses TRBV3-1 (or the pseudogene TRBV3-2) with TRBJ2-1; 14 nucleotides line up with TRBD2. In germline, CDR1 is LGHDT, CDR2 YNNKEL (reference sequence). This CDR3 spans 18 amino acids. V shed 6 bases and J 7 bases; nucleotides not matched to a gene: 14. CDR3 in DNA: TGTGCCAGCAGTGAACGACTAGCGGGAGGGCCTGTGGGGAATGAGCAGTTCTTC. This encodes CASSERLAGGPVGNEQFF.

The rearrangement links TRBV7-8 to TRBJ2-1; D is possibly TRBD1 (6 bases). Germline assignment: CDR1 SGHVS and CDR2 FQNEAQ. V was shortened by 2 bases and J by 8 bases, with 25 bases between the two germline ends. The CDR3 has 18 residues. In DNA, the CDR3 is TGTGCCAGCAGCTTAAACCACCAGGGGCTTAGTGGGCTCCATGAGCAGTTCTTC. Translation: CASSLNHQGLSGLHEQFF.

The CDR3 DNA reads as TGTGCCAGCGGACTTGCGGGACAGGGGGCAACCTACAATGAGCAGTTCTTC. The encoded protein is CASGLAGQGATYNEQFF. The V and J genes are TRBV28 and TRBJ2-1, with 12 bases matching TRBD1. V shed 8 bases, J shed 2 bases, and the junction held 10 bases outside the gene matches. This CDR3 has 17 residues. Germline V gives CDR1 MDHEN, CDR2 SYDVKM.